The 17 T cell receptor beta chains in this list originate from one sample, sequenced in a study of control samples from healthy donors and cancer patients. Profiling relied on immunoSEQ multiplex PCR, and the TCRdb table lists in-frame clones only, not all of them. The table has roughly 30,000 clones, 90% to 95% seen once; the top ten hold 1.7%. Input material: PBMCs. These receptor sequences come from a man aged 40-50 years with colorectal cancer.

This clone appeared once. This rearrangement joins TRBV3-1 (or the pseudogene TRBV3-2) to TRBJ2-1, with 14 bases aligning to TRBD2. J was trimmed by 1 base and V by 6 bases; bases with no gene match: 8. The CDR3 extends over 18 amino acids. Germline V gene data show CDR1 as LGHDT and CDR2 as YNNKEL (reference sequence). The CDR3 spells CASRPTSGGAGSYNEQFF. The CDR3 DNA is TGTGCCAGCAGACCGACTAGCGGGGGGGCCGGGTCCTACAATGAGCAGTTCTTC.

The count of this clone is one. The V call is TRBV6-5, the J call TRBJ2-3; 11 positions agree with TRBD2. Germline lookup yields CDR1 MNHEY and CDR2 SVGAGI. CDR3 length: 15 amino acids. J was trimmed by 1 base and V by 7 bases; bases with no gene match: 4. In DNA form, the CDR3 reads TGTGCCAGCAATAGCGGGGGGGCGGGCACAGATACGCAGTATTTT. Translating it yields CASNSGGAGTDTQYF.

This chain links TRBV6-4 with TRBJ1-5; 12 nucleotides match TRBD1. The germline V gene encodes CDR1 MRHNA and CDR2 SNTAGT. V trimming: 6 bases; J trimming: 2 bases; junction bases outside the gene matches: 8. The CDR3 has 17 amino acids. The DNA for the CDR3 is TGTGCCAGCAGAACGGGACAGGGGGCGAGGGGCAATCAGCCCCAGCATTTT. This encodes CASRTGQGARGNQPQHF.

This clone was observed a single time. The rearrangement links TRBV6-5 to TRBJ2-7; TRBD1 agrees at 8 bases. From germline, CDR1 is MNHEY and CDR2 SVGAGI. This CDR3 has 14 residues. Trimming removed 8 bases from V and 7 bases from J; junction bases left unmatched: 13. The DNA for the CDR3 is TGTGCCAGCTCTCCGACAGGGGCTCCAGGGGAGCAGTACTTC. It is translated as CASSPTGAPGEQYF.

This chain connects TRBV11-1 to TRBJ1-1; 8 nucleotides align to TRBD1. CDR1 SGHAT and CDR2 FQDESV come from the germline V gene (reference sequence). The CDR3 totals 14 residues. V shed 5 bases and J 10 bases; nucleotides not matched to a gene: 12. CDR3 protein: CASSRNLGQGGAFF. The CDR3 region has the DNA TGTGCCAGCAGCCGCAACCTTGGACAGGGAGGAGCTTTCTTT.

The chain combines TRBV2 with TRBJ1-1; 7 nucleotides match TRBD1. Germline values: CDR1 SNHLY, CDR2 FYNNEI. This CDR3 spans 15 amino acids. In nucleotides, the CDR3 is TGTGCTACCCCCCAGGGGGGCAGGATGAACACTGAAGCTTTCTTT. Translation: CATPQGGRMNTEAFF.

The chain links TRBV19 to TRBJ2-5; no definite D call. Germline V gene data show CDR1 as LNHDA and CDR2 as SQIVND (reference sequence). The ends were cut back, 5 bases at V and 5 bases at J, with 12 bases in the middle. This CDR3 spans 13 amino acids. CDR3 coding DNA: TGTGCCAGTAGTGCGGTTTTGAGGGAGACCCAGTACTTC. It yields the protein CASSAVLRETQYF.

The CDR3 spells CAWSVRGGSTDTQYF. Here the CDR3 DNA reads TGTGCCTGGAGTGTTCGCGGGGGAAGCACAGATACGCAGTATTTT. The chain uses TRBV30 and TRBJ2-3; 7 bases map to TRBD2. With V trimmed by 0 bases and J by 0 bases, 3 bases remained unmatched. There are 15 residues in the CDR3. Germline values: CDR1 GTSNPN, CDR2 SVGIG (reference sequence).

The chain links TRBV2 to TRBJ1-1; D is perhaps TRBD1 (6 bases). The germline V gene encodes CDR1 SNHLY and CDR2 FYNNEI. Trimming removed 1 base at V and 3 bases at J, with 12 bases between. The CDR3 is 15 amino acids. CDR3 in DNA: TGTGCCAGCAGTGAAGACAGGGCGGAGTACACTGAAGCTTTCTTT. It specifies CASSEDRAEYTEAFF. Together with reference TRBV2 and TRBJ1-1, the CDR3 gives the full variable domain: EPEVTQTPSHQVTQMGQEVILRCVPISNHLYFYWYRQILGQKVEFLVSFYNNEISEKSEIFDDQFSVERPDGSNFTLKIRSTKLEDSAMYFCASSEDRAEYTEAFFGQGTRLTVV.

This sequence joins TRBV19 and TRBJ2-7, with D perhaps being TRBD1 or TRBD2 (5 bases each). CDR1 LNHDA and CDR2 SQIVND come from the germline V gene (reference sequence). Trimming pared 5 bases from V and 0 bases from J, leaving 11 bases between. The CDR3 has 14 residues. The DNA of the CDR3 is TGTGCCAGTAGTGGGGGAGTCCCCTCCTACGAGCAGTACTTC. Its translation: CASSGGVPSYEQYF.

This rearrangement joins TRBV6-1 to TRBJ2-5; D is undetermined. V was cut by 2 bases and J by 1 base, with 8 bases left in between. The germline CDR1 and CDR2 sequences are MNHNS and SASEGT. CDR3 length: 14 amino acids. The CDR3 loop is CASSEMTPQETQYF. CDR3 nucleotides: TGTGCCAGCAGTGAAATGACACCCCAAGAGACCCAGTACTTC.

This clone appeared a few times. The rearrangement links TRBV12-2 to TRBJ2-1; TRBD2, the D gene given by the table, was not confirmed from the DNA. TRBV12-2 is given as a pseudogene. The CDR3 consists of 13 residues. The CDR3 DNA is TGTGCAAGTCGCTTAGGGCTAGCGGGGACCGAGTTCTTC. This translates into CASRLGLAGTEFF.

The genes are TRBV7-9 and TRBJ2-7; 8 positions match TRBD2. The CDR3 contains 13 residues. The V gene's germline CDR1 is SEHNR and CDR2 FQNEAQ (reference sequence). V lost 1 base, J lost 10 bases, and 6 bases stayed unmatched. This chain's CDR3 is CASSLGLAPQQYF. The CDR3 DNA is TGTGCCAGCAGCTTAGGACTAGCGCCGCAACAGTACTTC.

V usage is TRBV30 and J usage is TRBJ1-5; D is uncertain. The length of the CDR3 is 14 residues. Trimming shortened V by 1 base and J by 7 bases, and 14 bases separated the two germline ends. Germline V lookup: CDR1 GTSNPN, CDR2 SVGIG (reference sequence). CDR3 sequence (DNA): TGTGCCTGGAGTGAGGATCAAACCAGACAGCCCCAGCATTTT. Amino acid sequence: CAWSEDQTRQPQHF.

This chain connects TRBV7-9 to TRBJ2-4, with TRBD2 identical over 7 bases. The CDR3 length is 17 residues. Trimming removed 5 bases from V and 2 bases from J; junction bases left unmatched: 12. CDR1 and CDR2 (germline): SEHNR, FQNEAQ (reference sequence). The CDR3 DNA sequence: TGTGCCAGCAGCCCCTGGGGGGGTAGCCGAACCAAAAACATTCAGTACTTC. As protein: CASSPWGGSRTKNIQYF.

The genes are TRBV5-4 and TRBJ1-4, with D unresolved. This CDR3 has 16 residues. Looked up from germline, CDR1 is SGHNT and CDR2 is YYREEE (reference sequence). V dropped 4 bases and J dropped 7 bases, with 20 bases sitting between them. CDR3 nucleotide sequence: TGTGCCAGCAGCCGGGATGAGGGAGGAGTGGTTGAAAAACTGTTTTTT. It translates to CASSRDEGGVVEKLFF.

V gene TRBV2 combines with J gene TRBJ2-4, with D possibly being TRBD1 (6 bases). There are 14 residues in the CDR3. The germline V gene has CDR1 SNHLY and CDR2 FYNNEI. The V end lost 7 bases, the J end lost 4 bases, and 14 bases lay between the germline ends. The DNA of the CDR3 is TGTGCCAGCAACGTGGGTCAGGGGAAAAACATTCAGTACTTC. Its protein is CASNVGQGKNIQYF.